The rows below give T cell receptor beta chains drawn from one sample of a study of T cells in Graves' hyperthyroidism and ophthalmopathy. TCRdb reanalysed the multiplex PCR reads using MiXCR and keeps one entry per CDR3 protein. The sample lists about 380,000 distinct CDR3 sequences, over 11% occurring once. The sequenced sample was blood. Receptors originate from a woman aged 60 to 75 with Graves' hyperthyroidism. Both conserved end residues are part of each CDR3. Fields, in order: J gene, D gene, V gene, clone size, CDR3 protein, CDR3 DNA. A D gene is named only where the DNA matches it firmly. Clone sizes are given selectively: once, few, many, or a class where the clone is expanded.

j_call: TRBJ2-3; d_call: -; v_call: TRBV20-1; clone_size: -; cdr3_aa: CSARGWGESSTDTQYF; cdr3_nt: TGCAGTGCTAGAGGATGGGGAGAGTCATCCACAGATACGCAGTATTTT
j_call: TRBJ1-1; d_call: TRBD1; v_call: TRBV6-1; clone_size: -; cdr3_aa: CASRRETGWLGNTEAFF; cdr3_nt: TGTGCCAGCAGACGCGAGACAGGGTGGTTGGGAAACACTGAAGCTTTCTTT
j_call: TRBJ1-2; d_call: TRBD1; v_call: TRBV7-9; clone_size: many; cdr3_aa: CASSSSGTGFYTF; cdr3_nt: TGTGCCAGCAGCTCCTCTGGGACAGGGTTCTACACCTTC
j_call: TRBJ2-1; d_call: TRBD2; v_call: TRBV5-1; clone_size: many; cdr3_aa: CASRETSGSYNEQFF; cdr3_nt: TGCGCCAGCAGGGAGACTAGCGGGAGCTACAATGAGCAGTTCTTC
j_call: TRBJ1-5; d_call: -; v_call: TRBV20-1; clone_size: -; cdr3_aa: CSAMSGGSNQPQHF; cdr3_nt: TGCAGTGCTATGAGCGGGGGATCCAATCAGCCCCAGCATTTT
j_call: TRBJ2-1; d_call: TRBD1; v_call: TRBV6-1; clone_size: -; cdr3_aa: CASQSIRGPDEQFF; cdr3_nt: TGTGCCAGCCAAAGTATCAGGGGGCCGGATGAGCAGTTCTTC
j_call: TRBJ2-7; d_call: -; v_call: TRBV6-5; clone_size: -; cdr3_aa: CASSYNEAHYYEQYF; cdr3_nt: TGTGCCAGCAGTTACAACGAGGCCCACTACTACGAGCAGTACTTC
j_call: TRBJ2-6; d_call: -; v_call: TRBV6-1; clone_size: many; cdr3_aa: CASRPEAFSGANVLTF; cdr3_nt: TGTGCCAGCAGGCCTGAAGCCTTCTCTGGGGCCAACGTCCTGACTTTC
j_call: TRBJ2-3; d_call: -; v_call: TRBV27; clone_size: many; cdr3_aa: CASSFLAVGTDTQYF; cdr3_nt: TGTGCCAGCAGTTTTTTAGCGGTGGGCACAGATACGCAGTATTTT
j_call: TRBJ2-3; d_call: -; v_call: TRBV7-9; clone_size: many; cdr3_aa: CASSIRDAEPGTQYF; cdr3_nt: TGTGCCAGCAGCATCCGGGACGCCGAGCCCGGCACGCAGTATTTT
j_call: TRBJ2-1; d_call: TRBD2; v_call: TRBV24-1; clone_size: few; cdr3_aa: CATSDLTSGSYNEQFF; cdr3_nt: TGTGCCACCAGTGATCTCACTAGCGGGAGCTACAATGAGCAGTTCTTC
j_call: TRBJ1-5; d_call: -; v_call: TRBV7-3; clone_size: many; cdr3_aa: CASSSGEGQPQHF; cdr3_nt: TGTGCCAGCAGCTCAGGGGAGGGACAGCCCCAGCATTTT
j_call: TRBJ2-5; d_call: -; v_call: TRBV11-3; clone_size: many; cdr3_aa: CASSLVSQGGETQYF; cdr3_nt: TGTGCCAGCAGCTTAGTCTCGCAGGGAGGAGAGACCCAGTACTTC
j_call: TRBJ2-1; d_call: -; v_call: TRBV13; clone_size: many; cdr3_aa: CASTPGWGYNEQFF; cdr3_nt: TGTGCCAGCACCCCCGGGTGGGGCTACAATGAGCAGTTCTTC
j_call: TRBJ2-1; d_call: TRBD2; v_call: TRBV5-1; clone_size: once; cdr3_aa: CASSLGVRTSGRSLNEQFF; cdr3_nt: TGCGCCAGCAGCTTGGGAGTAAGGACTAGCGGGAGATCGTTGAATGAGCAGTTCTTC
j_call: TRBJ2-7; d_call: -; v_call: TRBV7-9; clone_size: many; cdr3_aa: CASNFHPNPEQYF; cdr3_nt: TGTGCCAGCAACTTTCATCCAAATCCCGAGCAGTACTTC
j_call: TRBJ2-5; d_call: TRBD2; v_call: TRBV6-1; clone_size: many; cdr3_aa: CASSTTAGVQETQYF; cdr3_nt: TGTGCCAGCAGTACGACAGCGGGGGTGCAAGAGACCCAGTACTTC
j_call: TRBJ1-3; d_call: -; v_call: TRBV5-1; clone_size: -; cdr3_aa: CASSLGDGNTIYF; cdr3_nt: TGCGCCAGCAGCTTAGGTGATGGAAACACCATATATTTT
j_call: TRBJ2-2; d_call: -; v_call: TRBV9; clone_size: few; cdr3_aa: CASSVGTSGSAGELFF; cdr3_nt: TGTGCCAGCAGCGTAGGGACAAGCGGGTCCGCCGGGGAGCTGTTTTTT
j_call: TRBJ1-2; d_call: TRBD1; v_call: TRBV9; clone_size: few; cdr3_aa: CASSSGTGGSNYGYTF; cdr3_nt: TGTGCCAGCAGTTCCGGGACAGGGGGTTCTAACTATGGCTACACCTTC
j_call: TRBJ2-5; d_call: TRBD1; v_call: TRBV4-2; clone_size: few; cdr3_aa: CASSQDAQGSETQYF; cdr3_nt: TGTGCCAGCAGCCAGGATGCACAGGGGAGTGAGACCCAGTACTTC
j_call: TRBJ1-4; d_call: TRBD1; v_call: TRBV12-3/TRBV12-4; clone_size: many; cdr3_aa: CASSSGQGNEKLFF; cdr3_nt: TGTGCCAGCAGTAGCGGACAGGGTAATGAAAAACTGTTTTTT
j_call: TRBJ2-7; d_call: -; v_call: TRBV3-1; clone_size: few; cdr3_aa: CASSQDPGIYEQYF; cdr3_nt: TGTGCCAGCAGCCAAGACCCTGGAATCTACGAGCAGTACTTC